This T cell receptor (beta chain) was sequenced for a study of CD8 T cells in ankylosing spondylitis. Researchers built TCR beta libraries using quantitative 5'-RACE with molecular barcodes. MiXCR was run by TCRdb on the 5' RACE reads, yielding one entry per CDR3 protein. Among some 54,000 distinct CDR3 sequences listed, approximately 7.4% were seen once. Ten or more counts support this clonotype. What it recognizes is unknown. This CDR3 has 13 residues. V was trimmed by 4 bases and J by 3 bases, leaving 8 bases between them. Germline V lookup: CDR1 SGHRS, CDR2 YFSETQ. Study findings and constraints: Clones linked to disease, bearing a CD8+ phenotype, were relatively rare in peripheral blood. Reportedly, significant enrichment of disease-linked clones occurred in matched ankylosing spondylitis synovial fluid.

This sequence originates from a female donor with ankylosing spondylitis or in good health (not recorded which). The sequencing sample was made of blood, either unsorted or a sorted T cell fraction (not recorded which). The J gene is TRBJ1-5, the V gene TRBV5-1; no clear D. CDR3 sequence reads: CASSRALNQPQHF. CDR3 nucleotide sequence: TGCGCCAGCAGCCGGGCCCTCAATCAGCCCCAGCATTTT.